The next 5 T cell receptor beta chains were all read from a single sample in a study of blood T cell repertoires in COVID-19. Profiled with immunoSEQ multiplex PCR; TCRdb holds only in-frame clones, not every one. The sample lists fewer than 450,000 clones; less than 90% were seen once. The specimen was PBMCs or T cells enriched from blood (not recorded which). The receptors come from a woman in her thirties who had recovered from COVID-19.

The chain has TRBV5-6 and TRBJ1-2; TRBD1 agrees at 10 bases. The CDR3 runs 15 residues. Germline CDR1 and CDR2: SGHDT and YYEEEE. With 4 bases clipped from V and 7 bases from J, the junction kept 10 bases outside the gene matches. CDR3 bases: TGTGCCAGCAGCCATGGGGACAGGGGTACTCTTGGCTACACCTTC. This sequence encodes CASSHGDRGTLGYTF.

The V gene is TRBV7-9, the J gene TRBJ1-4; D uncertain. CDR1 and CDR2 from the germline V gene are SEHNR and FQNEAQ (reference sequence). Trimming took off 5 bases at V and 7 bases at J, with 17 bases between the two ends. The CDR3 spans 15 residues. CDR3 protein: CASSPGSSWSEKLFF. The CDR3 DNA follows: TGTGCCAGCAGCCCTGGGTCAAGCTGGAGTGAAAAACTGTTTTTT.

This clone was seen only once. The V call is TRBV11-3, the J call TRBJ1-5; TRBD1 matches 10 bases. The CDR3 covers 16 residues. Germline V gives CDR1 SGHNT, CDR2 YENEEA. Trimming took 5 bases from V and 7 from J; bases not matched to a gene: 11. The CDR3 is CASSPPTGTGDQPQHF. The CDR3 DNA reads as TGTGCCAGCAGCCCACCAACCGGGACAGGGGACCAGCCCCAGCATTTT.

The table lists this clone with a count of one. V gene TRBV11-2 combines with J gene TRBJ2-3, with 8 bases lining up with TRBD1. Trimming cost V 1 base and J 5 bases; bases outside gene matches: 8. The CDR3 contains 16 residues. In germline, CDR1 is SGHAT, CDR2 FQNNGV. The DNA of the CDR3 is TGTGCCAGCAGCTTAGTCGTAACAGGGGGAGGAGATACGCAGTATTTT. The encoded protein is CASSLVVTGGGDTQYF.

The V and J genes are TRBV28 and TRBJ2-7; 9 nucleotides match TRBD1. This CDR3 has 16 amino acids. CDR1 is MDHEN, CDR2 SYDVKM, per germline. V was clipped by 4 bases and J by 3 bases; unmatched bases: 10. The CDR3 spells CASSSRGQGRDYEQYF. The DNA of the CDR3 is TGTGCCAGCAGTTCCCGTGGACAGGGGCGGGACTACGAGCAGTACTTC.